This is a list of T cell receptor beta chains from one sample in a study of cytomegalovirus exposure and HLA in healthy donors. Clones were read by immunoSEQ multiplex PCR, and TCRdb kept only the in-frame ones, dropping some. The data contain about 59,000 clones, over 70% of them seen just once; the ten biggest clones take up roughly 3.9%. The specimen sequenced was PBMCs. The receptors here all came from a woman aged 40 to 49 in good health and CMV-seronegative. The CDR3 runs from the conserved cysteine through the conserved F or W. D genes are given only for firm matches. A row's size may be missing; if present it is once, few, many or a size class.

v_call	j_call	clone_size	d_call	cdr3_nt	cdr3_aa
TRBV25-1	TRBJ2-3	NA	TRBD1	TGTGCCAGCAGCCGGTCCCCCGGACAGGGGGGGTCAGATACGCAGTATTTT	CASSRSPGQGGSDTQYF
TRBV18	TRBJ2-7	NA	NA	TGTGCCAGCTCACCAGAGGGCAGGCGGGCTGCCGAGCAGTACTTC	CASSPEGRRAAEQYF
TRBV2	TRBJ1-1	NA	TRBD1	TGTGCCAGCATCTCGACAGGGGAGAACACTGAAGCTTTCTTT	CASISTGENTEAFF
TRBV28	TRBJ2-7	NA	NA	TGTGCCAGCAGTCGTCAATCCACGTTAGTGCGGGACTCCTACGAGCAGTACTTC	CASSRQSTLVRDSYEQYF
TRBV9	TRBJ1-4	NA	NA	TGTGCCAGCAGCCTAGAGGGGAACCCGAATGAAAAACTGTTTTTT	CASSLEGNPNEKLFF
TRBV6-6	TRBJ2-5	NA	TRBD1	TGTGCCAGCAGTTACAATGGTGGGCAGGGGGCCGAGACCCAGTACTTC	CASSYNGGQGAETQYF
TRBV7-3	TRBJ2-7	few	TRBD1	TGTGCCAGCAGCCCGCCGGACAGGGAGACTCCCTACGAGCAGTACTTC	CASSPPDRETPYEQYF
TRBV28	TRBJ2-7	NA	NA	TGTGCCAGCAGTTCACCGGGACTCTTCTCCTACGAGCAGTACTTC	CASSSPGLFSYEQYF
TRBV27	TRBJ2-7	NA	TRBD2	TGTGCCAGCAGTTCCTACGGGGGGGCCGAGCAGTACTTC	CASSSYGGAEQYF
TRBV9	TRBJ1-1	NA	TRBD1	TGTGCCAGCAGCGTAGAAGGGACAGGTCTGACTGAAGCTTTCTTT	CASSVEGTGLTEAFF
TRBV6-1	TRBJ2-5	NA	TRBD2	TGTGCCAGCAAGGGACTAGCGGGGTACCAAGAGACCCAGTACTTC	CASKGLAGYQETQYF
TRBV28	TRBJ2-5	NA	NA	TGTGCCAGCACAGACCCCAACGGGGAGACCCAGTACTTC	CASTDPNGETQYF